This T cell receptor (beta chain) was observed in a study of cytomegalovirus exposure and HLA in healthy donors. Study at large: There were 100 million to 120 million unique TCR beta sequences, drawn from some 180 million T cells, in an earlier analysis. Findings and caveats of the study: Association of a missense DCLRE1C variant with TCR beta V- and J-gene trimming was reported in a later analysis. Researchers reported from a later analysis that most CMV-associated TCR beta chains appeared HLA-restricted. A previous analysis found most TCR beta V segments productive roughly 90% or roughly 30% of the time.

Notes on this clone: Its antigen is unidentified.

The PCR was carried out with 60 Vbeta primers and 13 Jbeta primers. Repertoires were generated with immunoSEQ multiplex PCR, while TCRdb's copy carries only in-frame clones and drops some. The sample carries 100,000 to 150,000 clones, 74% recorded once. The CDR3 has 16 residues. V was shortened by 2 bases and J by 0 bases, with 10 bases between the two germline ends. In germline, CDR1 is MNHNS, CDR2 SASEGT. The sample consisted of PBMCs. V usage is TRBV6-1 and J usage is TRBJ1-4; possible D gene TRBD1, 5 bases. The receptor was isolated from a man aged 35-49 years in good health and CMV-seropositive. The CDR3 DNA reads TGTGCCAGCAGTGAACAAGGACACGCAACTAATGAAAAACTGTTTTTT. This gives the protein CASSEQGHATNEKLFF.